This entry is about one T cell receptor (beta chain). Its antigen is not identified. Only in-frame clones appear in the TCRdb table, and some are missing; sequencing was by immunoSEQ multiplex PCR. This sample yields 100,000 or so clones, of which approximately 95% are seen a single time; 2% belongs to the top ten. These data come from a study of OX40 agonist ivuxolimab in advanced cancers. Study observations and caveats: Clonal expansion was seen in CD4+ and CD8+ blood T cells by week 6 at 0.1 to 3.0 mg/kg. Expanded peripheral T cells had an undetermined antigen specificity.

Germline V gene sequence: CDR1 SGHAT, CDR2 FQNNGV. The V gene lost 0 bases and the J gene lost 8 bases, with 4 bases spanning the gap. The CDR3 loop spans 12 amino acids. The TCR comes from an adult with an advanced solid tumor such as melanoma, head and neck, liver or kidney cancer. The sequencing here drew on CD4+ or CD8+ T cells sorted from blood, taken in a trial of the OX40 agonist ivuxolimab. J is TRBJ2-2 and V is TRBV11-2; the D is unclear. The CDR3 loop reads CASSLDEGELFF. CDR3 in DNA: TGTGCCAGCAGCTTAGACGAAGGGGAGCTGTTTTTT.